These 14 T cell receptor beta chains came from one sample sequenced in a study of T cells in Graves' hyperthyroidism and ophthalmopathy. Amplification of TCR beta CDR3 regions used RNA as the template. Primed by the HTBI set, a first-round RT-PCR was run on the TCR CDR3. TCRdb ran MiXCR on the multiplex PCR reads and lists one entry per CDR3 protein. The sample yields a few hundred thousand distinct CDR3 sequences, roughly 25% seen once. Sequencing was performed on blood. The receptors were sampled from a man over 45 with Graves' hyperthyroidism.

In its sample, this clonotype was seen a few times. The chain couples TRBV12-3 or TRBV12-4 to TRBJ2-1; the D gene is possibly TRBD1 (6 bases). V lost 5 bases and J 7 bases, leaving 18 bases between the germline ends. This CDR3 contains 15 residues. CDR3 in DNA: TGTGCCAGCAGTACCATCGGGACAAAGGGGAATGAGCAGTTCTTC. It is translated as CASSTIGTKGNEQFF.

This clonotype showed up many times. The chain couples TRBV3-1 to TRBJ2-7; TRBD1 matches at 9 bases. Trimming took 3 bases from V and 4 from J; bases not matched to a gene: 16. The germline gives CDR1 LGHDT, CDR2 YNNKEL (reference sequence). This CDR3 is 18 amino acids long. The CDR3 sequence: CASSHRSRDRAGQYEQYF. The DNA for the CDR3 is TGTGCCAGCAGCCATCGGTCCCGGGACAGGGCCGGCCAATACGAGCAGTACTTC.

V and J are TRBV13 and TRBJ2-7; D perhaps matches TRBD2 (5 bases). The CDR3 loop spans 14 amino acids. The germline V gene has CDR1 PRHDT and CDR2 FYEKMQ (reference sequence). V was shortened by 3 bases and J by 6 bases, with 15 bases between the two germline ends. The CDR3 DNA is TGTGCCAGCAGCTTCAGCGGTAGCGAGATCGAGCAGTACTTC. Amino acids: CASSFSGSEIEQYF.

The chain has TRBV29-1 and TRBJ2-1; 9 nucleotides line up with TRBD1. The CDR3 sequence is 12 residues long. Trimming took 6 bases from V and 7 from J; bases not matched to a gene: 4. The germline V gene encodes CDR1 SQVTM and CDR2 ANQGSEA. For the CDR3, the DNA is TGCAGCGTAAGACAGGGGGGAAATGAGCAGTTCTTC. This translates into CSVRQGGNEQFF.

This chain joins TRBV29-1 and TRBJ1-5, with 7 bases aligning to TRBD1. Germline values: CDR1 SQVTM, CDR2 ANQGSEA. The CDR3 spans 13 residues. The trim removed 4 bases at V and 5 bases at J, leaving 5 bases unmatched. The CDR3: CSVASGGDQPQHF. Here the CDR3 DNA reads TGCAGCGTTGCATCAGGGGGGGATCAGCCCCAGCATTTT.

V is TRBV3-1 and J is TRBJ1-4, with D possibly TRBD1 on 5 matching bases. The CDR3 sequence is 15 residues long. The V gene lost 6 bases and the J gene lost 3 bases, with 14 bases spanning the gap. Germline CDR1 reads LGHDT; CDR2 reads YNNKEL (reference sequence). CDR3 residues: CASSPGGVPNEKLFF. The CDR3 DNA is TGTGCCAGCAGTCCCGGGGGGGTACCTAATGAAAAACTGTTTTTT.

The CDR3 DNA reads as TGCGCCAGTAGAGGGGTGGTCGATTCACCCCTCCACTTT. This encodes CASRGVVDSPLHF. The rearrangement links TRBV5-1 to TRBJ1-6, with a tentative D call TRBD1 (5 bases). From germline, CDR1 is SGHRS and CDR2 YFSETQ. The germline V and J ends were trimmed by 8 bases and 8 bases, with 14 bases remaining between them. The CDR3 runs to 13 residues.

There are a few counts of this clonotype. This chain links TRBV12-3 or TRBV12-4 with TRBJ1-1; D gene uncertain. V lost 3 bases to trimming and J lost 5 bases, with 10 bases between them. The CDR3 is 13 residues long. The CDR3 loop is CASSLEIQTEAFF. CDR3 bases: TGTGCCAGCAGTTTGGAGATACAAACTGAAGCTTTCTTT.

This clonotype was seen more than once but under ten times. The chain uses TRBV5-5 and TRBJ2-7; either TRBD1 or TRBD2 may supply D (5 bases each). With 4 bases removed from V and 2 bases from J, the gap between germline ends came to 13 bases. Germline V gene sequence: CDR1 SGHKS, CDR2 YYEKEE (reference sequence). CDR3 length: 14 residues. The CDR3 protein is CASSPAMGAYEQYF. The CDR3 DNA reads as TGTGCCAGCAGCCCGGCGATGGGGGCCTACGAGCAGTACTTC.

This chain uses TRBV5-1 with TRBJ2-3, with 7 bases matching TRBD2. V lost 6 bases and J lost 1; bases outside the gene matches: 8. CDR1 and CDR2 (germline): SGHRS, YFSETQ. The CDR3 is made up of 15 amino acids. CDR3 nucleotide sequence: TGCGCCAGCAAGACCCTAGCGGCCCGCACAGATACGCAGTATTTT. It specifies CASKTLAARTDTQYF.

V and J are TRBV20-1 and TRBJ1-6; TRBD1 agrees at 8 bases. From germline, CDR1 is DFQATT and CDR2 SNEGSKA (reference sequence). The V and J ends lost 4 bases and 7 bases, in that order; junction bases with no gene match: 9. This CDR3 is 15 amino acids long. The CDR3 region is CSATDRDLENSPLHF. In nucleotides, the CDR3 is TGCAGTGCTACGGACAGGGACTTAGAAAATTCACCCCTCCACTTT.

This clonotype was recorded many times. V and J are TRBV3-1 and TRBJ2-5, with D possibly TRBD2 on 6 matching bases. The CDR3 sequence is 15 residues long. The V and J ends lost 1 base and 4 bases respectively, with 13 bases between them. Germline V CDR1 and CDR2: LGHDT, YNNKEL (reference sequence). The CDR3: CASSQVGRPGETQYF. The CDR3 DNA is TGTGCCAGCAGCCAAGTTGGGAGGCCGGGAGAGACCCAGTACTTC.

CDR3 in amino acids: CASGLTGTDTQYF. DNA of the CDR3: TGTGCTAGTGGTTTGACTGGAACAGATACGCAGTATTTT. This sequence joins TRBV12-5 and TRBJ2-3; D is unclear. The CDR3 spans 13 residues. Germline lookup yields CDR1 LGHNT and CDR2 FRNRAP. V shed 2 bases and J shed 3 bases, with 6 bases lying between them.

This clonotype was seen a handful of times. This chain joins TRBV7-9 and TRBJ1-2; TRBD1 agrees at 8 bases. After removal of 7 bases from V and 5 bases from J, the junction contained 6 bases not matched to a gene. The CDR3 is 13 residues long. The germline gives CDR1 SEHNR, CDR2 FQNEAQ (reference sequence). CDR3 DNA: TGTGCCAGCAACGCCAGGGGGCTATATGGCTACACCTTC. This translates into CASNARGLYGYTF.